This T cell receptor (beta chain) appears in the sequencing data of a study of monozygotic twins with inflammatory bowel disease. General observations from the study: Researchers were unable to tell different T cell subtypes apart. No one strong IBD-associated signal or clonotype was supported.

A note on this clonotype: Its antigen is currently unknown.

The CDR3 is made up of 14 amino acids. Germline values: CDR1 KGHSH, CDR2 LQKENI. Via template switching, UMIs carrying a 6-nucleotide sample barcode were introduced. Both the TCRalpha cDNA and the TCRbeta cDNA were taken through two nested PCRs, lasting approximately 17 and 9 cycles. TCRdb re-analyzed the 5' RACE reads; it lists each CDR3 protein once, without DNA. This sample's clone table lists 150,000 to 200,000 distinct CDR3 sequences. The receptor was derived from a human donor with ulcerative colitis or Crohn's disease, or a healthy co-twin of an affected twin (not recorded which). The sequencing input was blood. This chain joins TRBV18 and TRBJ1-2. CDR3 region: CASSEGRNLYGYTF.